This T cell receptor (beta chain) appears in the sequencing data of a study of beta chain features in type 1 diabetes. On the study more broadly: Patient and healthy donor groups were alike in age, gender and cell yields.

Study findings and constraints: Type 1 diabetes patients had fewer VDJ junction insertions and more deletions. TCRB CDR3s were moderately but significantly shorter in Type 1 diabetes patients in all four CD4+ subsets.

The sequenced template was cDNA made from the entire isolated RNA. The table came from immunoSEQ multiplex PCR; TCRdb's copy has only in-frame clones and leaves some out. In the table there are 280,000 or so clones, 15% of which are singletons. This clone has just a few counts. The antigen remains unidentified. V dropped 4 bases and J dropped 3 bases, with 17 bases sitting between them. Germline CDR1 and CDR2: SGHDT and YYEEEE. The CDR3 length is 16 residues. Blood was collected once per donor into heparin, averaging about 110 mL. The sequence was obtained from a man younger than 35 with type 1 diabetes. This chain uses TRBV5-6 with TRBJ1-5; D might be TRBD1 (5 bases). Sequenced input: naive CD4+ T cells from blood. The CDR3 DNA reads TGTGCCAGCAGCCACTGGGTTGGAGGGGACAATCAGCCCCAGCATTTT. Its translation: CASSHWVGGDNQPQHF.